This is a list of T cell receptor beta chains from one sample in a study of blood T cell repertoires in COVID-19. Generated by immunoSEQ multiplex PCR, the TCRdb table keeps only in-frame clones and is missing some. The sample carries around 80,000 clones, around four fifths recorded once. Input material: peripheral blood. Receptors were obtained from a human donor in a cohort sampled during active COVID-19. CDR3s include the opening cysteine and the closing phenylalanine or tryptophan. D genes are given only for firm matches. Size is stated for part of the rows, as once, few or many counts, or as a class when the clone is expanded.

V: TRBV7-2; D: TRBD2; J: TRBJ2-5; size: NA; CDR3: CASNNREGVPQYF; DNA: TGTGCCAGCAATAATAGGGAGGGCGTGCCCCAGTACTTC
V: TRBV5-6; D: NA; J: TRBJ2-7; size: once; CDR3: CASSPPTAYEQYF; DNA: TGTGCCAGCAGCCCGCCCACAGCCTACGAGCAGTACTTC
V: TRBV19; D: TRBD1; J: TRBJ1-4; size: NA; CDR3: CASSPAGGREKLFF; DNA: TGTGCCAGTAGTCCTGCAGGGGGCAGGGAAAAACTGTTTTTT
V: TRBV5-4; D: NA; J: TRBJ1-2; size: NA; CDR3: CASSPETGFGYTF; DNA: TGTGCCAGCAGCCCCGAAACAGGGTTCGGCTACACCTTC
V: TRBV9; D: NA; J: TRBJ1-3; size: few; CDR3: CASSSSEGRSGNTIYF; DNA: TGTGCCAGCAGCTCCTCGGAGGGACGCTCTGGAAACACCATATATTTT
V: TRBV11-2; D: NA; J: TRBJ1-3; size: NA; CDR3: CASSLSGGRPGNTIYF; DNA: TGTGCCAGCAGCTTATCGGGAGGCAGGCCTGGAAACACCATATATTTT
V: TRBV5-6; D: TRBD1; J: TRBJ2-7; size: NA; CDR3: CASSFPRTGRRGEQYF; DNA: TGTGCCAGCAGCTTCCCTCGGACAGGGAGGAGAGGGGAGCAGTACTTC
V: TRBV28; D: TRBD1; J: TRBJ1-1; size: few; CDR3: CASSPSGTGSVRTEAFF; DNA: TGTGCCAGCAGTCCCTCCGGGACAGGGAGTGTTAGGACTGAAGCTTTCTTT
V: TRBV27; D: NA; J: TRBJ2-2; size: NA; CDR3: CASSLTGGGELFF; DNA: TGTGCCAGCAGTTTAACGGGTGGCGGGGAGCTGTTTTTT
V: TRBV18; D: TRBD1; J: TRBJ1-1; size: NA; CDR3: CASSPLTGGEKGTEAFF; DNA: TGTGCCAGCTCACCCCTAACAGGGGGCGAGAAGGGCACTGAAGCTTTCTTT
V: TRBV5-1; D: NA; J: TRBJ2-3; size: NA; CDR3: CASRRDSTTDTQYF; DNA: TGCGCCAGCAGGAGGGACTCGACCACAGATACGCAGTATTTT
V: TRBV25-1; D: NA; J: TRBJ2-1; size: NA; CDR3: CASSDPSGSYNEQFF; DNA: TGTGCCAGCAGTGACCCCTCGGGATCCTACAATGAGCAGTTCTTC
V: TRBV29-1; D: NA; J: TRBJ1-6; size: NA; CDR3: CSVEVYPEPSPLHF; DNA: TGCAGCGTTGAAGTGTACCCTGAGCCCTCTCCCCTCCACTTT
V: TRBV2; D: NA; J: TRBJ2-3; size: NA; CDR3: CASSGRAGDTQYF; DNA: TGTGCCAGCAGTGGAAGGGCGGGGGATACGCAGTATTTT
V: TRBV5-1; D: NA; J: TRBJ2-7; size: few; CDR3: CASSSLRVTAYEQYF; DNA: TGCGCCAGCAGCTCTTTGAGAGTTACGGCCTACGAGCAGTACTTC
V: TRBV19; D: TRBD1; J: TRBJ1-2; size: few; CDR3: CASSPRDRPAPSF; DNA: TGTGCCAGTAGTCCCCGGGACAGACCCGCCCCAAGCTTC
V: TRBV18; D: NA; J: TRBJ1-2; size: NA; CDR3: CASSPSTTAYGYTF; DNA: TGTGCCAGCTCACCGTCGACGACAGCCTATGGCTACACCTTC
V: TRBV18; D: NA; J: TRBJ1-3; size: NA; CDR3: CASSPPTGGSGNTIYF; DNA: TGTGCCAGCTCACCACCAACCGGGGGCTCTGGAAACACCATATATTTT
V: TRBV18; D: NA; J: TRBJ1-3; size: NA; CDR3: CASSTGSGNTIYF; DNA: TGTGCCAGCTCAACAGGCTCTGGAAACACCATATATTTT
V: TRBV6-4; D: NA; J: TRBJ1-5; size: NA; CDR3: CASLCRGGFNQPQHF; DNA: TGTGCCAGCCTTTGCAGGGGAGGGTTCAATCAGCCCCAGCATTTT
V: TRBV19; D: TRBD1; J: TRBJ2-7; size: few; CDR3: CATRDRVYEQYF; DNA: TGTGCCACCCGGGACAGGGTGTACGAGCAGTACTTC
V: TRBV7-2; D: TRBD2; J: TRBJ2-2; size: NA; CDR3: CASSLGASGTGELFF; DNA: TGTGCCAGCAGCTTAGGGGCTAGCGGGACCGGGGAGCTGTTTTTT
V: TRBV19; D: TRBD1; J: TRBJ1-1; size: NA; CDR3: CASSSRTGVTEAFF; DNA: TGTGCCAGTAGTTCTCGGACAGGGGTGACTGAAGCTTTCTTT
V: TRBV6-1; D: TRBD1; J: TRBJ1-3; size: NA; CDR3: CASSERQGASYGNTIYF; DNA: TGTGCCAGCAGTGAAAGGCAGGGGGCGAGTTATGGAAACACCATATATTTT
V: TRBV28; D: NA; J: TRBJ1-5; size: NA; CDR3: CASSQQGAGNQPQHF; DNA: TGTGCCAGCAGTCAACAGGGTGCCGGCAATCAGCCCCAGCATTTT
V: TRBV6-6; D: TRBD2; J: TRBJ2-2; size: NA; CDR3: CASSLERGIGELFF; DNA: TGTGCCAGCAGCCTCGAGCGGGGAATCGGGGAGCTGTTTTTT
V: TRBV30; D: NA; J: TRBJ1-6; size: NA; CDR3: CAWSWDISPLHF; DNA: TGTGCCTGGAGCTGGGACATTTCACCCCTCCACTTT
V: TRBV18; D: NA; J: TRBJ2-6; size: NA; CDR3: CASSPVTGAGANVLTF; DNA: TGTGCCAGCTCACCAGTGACGGGTGCTGGGGCCAACGTCCTGACTTTC
V: TRBV6-5; D: TRBD2; J: TRBJ2-3; size: NA; CDR3: CASSSALAGTRGTQYF; DNA: TGTGCCAGCAGTTCGGCACTAGCGGGCACGAGGGGGACGCAGTATTTT
V: TRBV15; D: NA; J: TRBJ1-1; size: NA; CDR3: CATSRHTGSTEAFF; DNA: TGTGCCACCAGCAGACACACAGGGTCCACTGAAGCTTTCTTT
V: TRBV2; D: NA; J: TRBJ1-5; size: few; CDR3: CASSESGVSNQPQHF; DNA: TGTGCCAGCAGTGAATCCGGTGTCAGCAATCAGCCCCAGCATTTT
V: TRBV19; D: TRBD1; J: TRBJ1-1; size: NA; CDR3: CASTQDRAGAEAFF; DNA: TGTGCCAGTACCCAAGACAGGGCCGGCGCTGAAGCTTTCTTT
V: TRBV15; D: NA; J: TRBJ1-2; size: NA; CDR3: CATSRDRQSGYTF; DNA: TGTGCCACCAGCAGAGATAGACAATCTGGCTACACCTTC
V: TRBV11-2; D: TRBD2; J: TRBJ2-3; size: NA; CDR3: CASSLGRSSGRAGTDTQYF; DNA: TGTGCCAGCAGCTTAGGCCGATCTAGCGGGAGGGCCGGGACAGATACGCAGTATTTT
V: TRBV2; D: TRBD1; J: TRBJ1-1; size: few; CDR3: CASRGTVNTEAFF; DNA: TGTGCCAGCAGGGGGACAGTGAACACTGAAGCTTTCTTT
V: TRBV19; D: NA; J: TRBJ2-7; size: NA; CDR3: CASSSTGFDEQYF; DNA: TGTGCCAGTAGTTCGACAGGCTTTGACGAGCAGTACTTC
V: TRBV6-1; D: TRBD2; J: TRBJ2-5; size: NA; CDR3: CASSERTSGRQTQYF; DNA: TGTGCCAGCAGTGAGCGGACTAGCGGGAGACAGACCCAGTACTTC
V: TRBV19; D: TRBD2; J: TRBJ2-5; size: NA; CDR3: CASSLGLAWETQYF; DNA: TGTGCCAGTAGTCTCGGACTAGCGTGGGAGACCCAGTACTTC
V: TRBV7-9; D: TRBD1; J: TRBJ1-2; size: NA; CDR3: CASSPGTGRGYTF; DNA: TGTGCCAGCAGCCCCGGGACAGGGCGCGGCTACACCTTC
V: TRBV19; D: NA; J: TRBJ1-1; size: NA; CDR3: CASSIWANTEAFF; DNA: TGTGCCAGTAGTATATGGGCGAACACTGAAGCTTTCTTT
V: TRBV3-1/TRBV3-2; D: TRBD2; J: TRBJ2-6; size: once; CDR3: CASSQKWGGSGANVLTF; DNA: TGTGCCAGCAGCCAAAAATGGGGAGGGTCTGGGGCCAACGTCCTGACTTTC
V: TRBV18; D: TRBD1; J: TRBJ1-5; size: NA; CDR3: CASSNAGQGFNQPQHF; DNA: TGTGCCAGCTCAAACGCGGGACAGGGGTTCAATCAGCCCCAGCATTTT
V: TRBV5-6; D: NA; J: TRBJ1-1; size: few; CDR3: CASSLWGMNTEAFF; DNA: TGTGCCAGCAGCTTGTGGGGCATGAACACTGAAGCTTTCTTT
V: TRBV30; D: TRBD1; J: TRBJ1-5; size: NA; CDR3: CAWSAGTGLHQPQHF; DNA: TGTGCCTGGAGTGCGGGGACAGGGCTGCATCAGCCCCAGCATTTT
V: TRBV5-1; D: TRBD1; J: TRBJ1-1; size: NA; CDR3: CASNKDRIAEGTEAFF; DNA: TGCGCCAGCAACAAGGACAGGATAGCAGAGGGCACTGAAGCTTTCTTT
V: TRBV7-9; D: TRBD2; J: TRBJ2-4; size: NA; CDR3: CASSLPGLAGGLAKNIQYF; DNA: TGTGCCAGCAGCTTGCCGGGACTAGCGGGGGGACTAGCCAAAAACATTCAGTACTTC
V: TRBV2; D: NA; J: TRBJ1-5; size: NA; CDR3: CASSDVYSNQPQHF; DNA: TGTGCCAGCAGTGACGTATATAGCAATCAGCCCCAGCATTTT
V: TRBV6-5; D: NA; J: TRBJ2-3; size: NA; CDR3: CASRPTGYTDTQYF; DNA: TGTGCCAGCAGACCGACAGGATACACAGATACGCAGTATTTT
V: TRBV7-9; D: NA; J: TRBJ1-5; size: NA; CDR3: CASSLLGEPQHF; DNA: TGTGCCAGCAGCTTATTGGGAGAGCCCCAGCATTTT
V: TRBV28; D: TRBD1; J: TRBJ2-2; size: NA; CDR3: CASSFYRGRTGELFF; DNA: TGTGCCAGCAGTTTTTACAGGGGGCGCACCGGGGAGCTGTTTTTT
V: TRBV5-1; D: NA; J: TRBJ1-3; size: few; CDR3: CASRTTGFSGNTIYF; DNA: TGCGCCAGCAGAACGACAGGCTTCTCTGGAAACACCATATATTTT
V: TRBV20-1; D: TRBD1; J: TRBJ2-7; size: few; CDR3: CSARTRGEQYF; DNA: TGCAGTGCCCGAACCAGGGGGGAGCAGTACTTC
V: TRBV5-1; D: NA; J: TRBJ2-3; size: NA; CDR3: CASSLRGGGAPDTQYF; DNA: TGCGCCAGCAGCTTGAGGGGCGGCGGGGCCCCAGATACGCAGTATTTT
V: TRBV9; D: NA; J: TRBJ2-1; size: few; CDR3: CASSFRGYNEQFF; DNA: TGTGCCAGCAGCTTCCGGGGTTACAATGAGCAGTTCTTC
V: TRBV5-1; D: NA; J: TRBJ2-7; size: NA; CDR3: CASSPNTGNGNEQYF; DNA: TGCGCCAGCAGCCCTAACACAGGGAATGGTAACGAGCAGTACTTC